Shown below are 23 T cell receptor beta chains from a single sample sequenced in a study of human T cells and chemical hapten exposure. TCRdb reprocessed the RACE reads via MiXCR and lists one record per CDR3 protein. The table includes 65,000 or so distinct CDR3 sequences, approximately 6.2% detected once. Indicated time point: healthy volunteer bleed at 6 weeks. Unfractionated whole blood yielded the extracted total RNA. Sequenced input: whole blood. The receptors here all came from a female donor in good health. Some clones in this sample may be carry-over from other donors' samples.

This clonotype has at least ten counts. The CDR3 spells CASMGQGVTSSYEQYF. CDR3 coding DNA: TGTGCCAGCATGGGACAGGGTGTAACTAGCTCCTACGAGCAGTACTTC. The V gene is TRBV2, the J gene TRBJ2-7; 9 positions match TRBD1. With V trimmed by 7 bases and J by 0 bases, 10 bases remained unmatched. The CDR3 consists of 16 residues. Germline CDR1 is SNHLY and CDR2 is FYNNEI.

There are many counts of this clonotype. The chain combines TRBV27 with TRBJ1-5; 8 bases are shared with TRBD1. Germline CDR1 MNHEY, CDR2 SMNVEV (reference sequence). Unmatched junction bases numbered 8, after V lost 5 bases and J lost 2 bases. This CDR3 is built from 16 residues. The CDR3 loop reads CASSIGQGAGNQPQHF. The DNA of the CDR3 is TGTGCCAGCAGTATTGGCCAGGGGGCGGGCAATCAGCCCCAGCATTTT.

A few counts support this clonotype. The chain couples TRBV3-2 to TRBJ2-1; the D call in the table, TRBD1, was not verified against the DNA. TRBV3-2 is noted as a pseudogene. The CDR3 covers 15 residues. In DNA form, the CDR3 reads TGTGCCAGCAGAAAGAGGGGTATCGAACACAATGAGCAGTTCTTC. Translation: CASRKRGIEHNEQFF.

Judged by abundance, this clonotype is medium-sized. The chain recombines TRBV6-5 with TRBJ2-1; no clear D gene. CDR1 is MNHEY and CDR2 is SVGAGI in the germline V gene. The V end lost 4 bases, the J end lost 4 bases, and 2 bases lay between the germline ends. The CDR3 is made up of 11 amino acids. The chain's CDR3 is CASSLYNEQFF. The CDR3 region has the DNA TGTGCCAGCAGTTTGTACAATGAGCAGTTCTTC.

This clonotype has at least ten counts. The chain uses TRBV7-2 and TRBJ2-6, with D unclear. This CDR3 region has 15 residues. The V end lost 4 bases, the J end lost 4 bases, and 11 bases lay between the germline ends. In germline, CDR1 is SGHTA, CDR2 FQGNSA. The chain's CDR3 is CASSSHKAGANVLTF. For the CDR3, the DNA is TGTGCCAGCAGCTCCCATAAGGCCGGGGCCAACGTCCTGACTTTC.

A word on this clonotype: This sequence may be a read error, since a much larger clone differs from it by one base. No conserved phenylalanine or tryptophan ends this CDR3, so it is likely a read error. The chain couples TRBV9 to TRBJ2-7, with D possibly matching TRBD2 (7 bases). The CDR3 is 16 residues long. The V gene lost 0 bases and the J gene lost 0 bases, with 13 bases spanning the gap. Germline CDR1 and CDR2: SGDLS and YYNGEE. The CDR3 region has the DNA TGTGCCAGCAGCGTAGGGGGGGGCGCAAGCTCCTACGAGCAGTACTCC. Translating gives CASSVGGGASSYEQYS.

This clonotype occurred many times. The V and J genes are TRBV6-5 and TRBJ1-6; weak D call: TRBD1 (5 bases). V was pared by 2 bases and J by 9 bases, with 17 bases between. The CDR3 is made up of 16 amino acids. From germline, CDR1 is MNHEY and CDR2 SVGAGI. CDR3 coding DNA: TGTGCCAGCAGTTACAGGGCGACAGCTTATCTTTCACCCCTCCACTTT. Its translation is CASSYRATAYLSPLHF.

This clonotype has at least ten counts. This sequence joins TRBV9 and TRBJ2-3; tentatively, D is TRBD2 (5 bases). The germline V gene has CDR1 SGDLS and CDR2 YYNGEE. The V gene lost 2 bases and the J gene lost 5 bases, with 12 bases spanning the gap. CDR3 length: 14 amino acids. For the CDR3, the DNA is TGTGCCAGCAGCGTCTCTGAGGGCGTAGATACGCAGTATTTT. Translation: CASSVSEGVDTQYF. The complete variable domain, with remaining parts taken from reference TRBV9 and TRBJ2-3, reads DSGVTQTPKHLITATGQRVTLRCSPRSGDLSVYWYQQSLDQGLQFLIQYYNGEERAKGNILERFSAQQFPDLHSELNLSSLELGDSALYFCASSVSEGVDTQYFGPGTRLTVL.

This clonotype was observed at least ten times. The chain carries TRBV7-2 and TRBJ2-5; D gene unclear. Trimming shortened V by 0 bases and J by 3 bases, and 8 bases separated the two germline ends. CDR1 and CDR2 from the germline V gene are SGHTA and FQGNSA. The CDR3 length is 14 residues. CDR3 in amino acids: CASSLASQKETQYF. DNA for the CDR3: TGTGCCAGCAGCTTAGCCAGCCAGAAAGAGACCCAGTACTTC.

This clonotype appeared many times. V usage is TRBV27 and J usage is TRBJ2-3; unclear D gene. The CDR3 contains 14 residues. With 6 bases removed from V and 0 bases from J, the gap between germline ends came to 10 bases. CDR1 is MNHEY and CDR2 is SMNVEV in the germline V gene (reference sequence). The chain's CDR3 is CASRGLTSTDTQYF. The CDR3, as DNA: TGTGCCAGCAGAGGGCTTACTAGCACAGATACGCAGTATTTT.

This clonotype was detected only a few times. The gene calls are TRBV28 and TRBJ2-5, with D perhaps TRBD1 or TRBD2 (5 bases each). V was cut by 5 bases and J by 2 bases, with 9 bases left in between. CDR1 is MDHEN and CDR2 is SYDVKM in the germline V gene. This CDR3 comprises 13 residues. Written as DNA, the CDR3 is TGTGCCAGCAGTCCGGGACGGCAAGAGACCCAGTACTTC. Protein product: CASSPGRQETQYF.

Many counts were recorded for this clonotype. The chain carries TRBV19 and TRBJ2-7; D is undetermined. The CDR3 covers 10 residues. Germline V gene lookup returns CDR1 LNHDA and CDR2 SQIVND (reference sequence). Deletions cut 6 bases from V and 3 bases from J, with 3 bases between. Written as DNA, the CDR3 is TGTGCCAGTAGGCACTACGAGCAGTACTTC. Translated, it gives CASRHYEQYF.

The table lists this clonotype with many counts. V usage is TRBV4-1 and J usage is TRBJ2-5; D is undetermined. The V end was cut by 2 bases, the J end by 5 bases, with 15 bases between. Germline V gene sequence: CDR1 MGHRA, CDR2 YSYEKL. The CDR3 covers 15 residues. CDR3 protein: CASSQTFSPEETQYF. The DNA for the CDR3 is TGCGCCAGCAGCCAAACCTTTAGCCCCGAGGAGACCCAGTACTTC.

This clonotype was seen at least ten times. V gene TRBV29-1 combines with J gene TRBJ1-1; unclear D gene. Germline CDR1 and CDR2: SQVTM and ANQGSEA. The V end lost 8 bases, the J end lost 0 bases, and 10 bases lay between the germline ends. This CDR3 has 12 amino acids. The CDR3 sequence is CSLGSVNTEAFF. In nucleotides, the CDR3 is TGCAGCTTGGGATCCGTGAACACTGAAGCTTTCTTT.

Ten or more counts support this clonotype. The chain has TRBV6-2 or TRBV6-3 and TRBJ1-3; D call uncertain. V lost 2 bases and J 0 bases, leaving 8 bases between the germline ends. Per the germline V gene, CDR1 is MNHEY and CDR2 is SVGEGT. The CDR3 runs to 15 residues. In DNA form, the CDR3 reads TGTGCCAGCAGTTACGGGGAGCCCTCTGGAAACACCATATATTTT. It is translated as CASSYGEPSGNTIYF.

In this sample, this clonotype turned up many times. The chain links TRBV7-9 to TRBJ2-3; D gene unclear. Trimming took 5 bases from V and 0 from J, leaving 6 bases between them. Germline CDR1 and CDR2: SEHNR and FQNEAQ (reference sequence). CDR3 length equals 13 residues. This chain's CDR3 is CASSAPSTDTQYF. In DNA, the CDR3 is TGTGCCAGCAGCGCGCCAAGCACAGATACGCAGTATTTT. Full variable domain (remainder filled in from reference TRBV7-9 and TRBJ2-3): DTGVSQNPRHKITKRGQNVTFRCDPISEHNRLYWYRQTLGQGPEFLTYFQNEAQLEKSRLLSDRFSAERPKGSFSTLEIQRTEQGDSAMYLCASSAPSTDTQYFGPGTRLTVL.

This clonotype was counted many times. CDR3 loop: CASSSRGGDDYEQFF. CDR3 nucleotide sequence: TGTGCCAGCAGCTCAAGGGGGGGGGACGACTATGAGCAGTTCTTC. The chain uses TRBV7-3 and TRBJ2-1; TRBD2 might be the D (7 bases). V lost 4 bases to trimming and J lost 8 bases, with 18 bases between them. From germline, CDR1 is SGHTA and CDR2 FQGTGA. The CDR3 spans 15 residues.

V and J are TRBV7-2 and TRBJ2-7, with 12 bases lining up with TRBD2. In germline, CDR1 is SGHTA, CDR2 FQGNSA. The CDR3 is made up of 15 amino acids. Losses at the gene ends were 4 bases for V and 8 bases for J; bases not matched to a gene: 9. The CDR3 nucleotides read TGTGCCAGCAGCTCGGCCGGAGGACTAGCGGGGCAGCAGTACTTC. Encoded protein: CASSSAGGLAGQQYF.

This clonotype was observed at least ten times. V gene TRBV6-2 or TRBV6-3 combines with J gene TRBJ2-5; TRBD2 aligns across 8 bases. The germline gives CDR1 MNHEY, CDR2 SVGEGT. V was clipped by 7 bases and J by 3 bases; unmatched bases: 4. The CDR3 runs to 13 residues. The DNA of the CDR3 is TGTGCCAGCACCTTACTAGCGGAAGAGACCCAGTACTTC. Translation: CASTLLAEETQYF.

This clonotype was detected only a few times. This chain joins TRBV3-1 and TRBJ1-1, with 7 bases lining up with TRBD1. Germline V gene sequence: CDR1 LGHDT, CDR2 YNNKEL (reference sequence). This CDR3 has 15 residues. V dropped 4 bases and J dropped 0; count of bases not matched to a gene: 5. The CDR3 DNA is TGTGCCAGCAGCCCCGAGACAGGGATGAACACTGAAGCTTTCTTT. Translating it yields CASSPETGMNTEAFF.

This chain connects TRBV10-3 to TRBJ1-3; D remains unclear. Germline CDR1 is ENHRY and CDR2 is SYGVKD. The CDR3 runs to 14 residues. V was shortened by 2 bases and J by 2 bases, with 7 bases between the two germline ends. The CDR3 region is CAISEKYPGNTIYF. CDR3 coding DNA: TGTGCCATCAGTGAGAAGTATCCTGGAAACACCATATATTTT.

At least ten counts were recorded for this clonotype. The V and J genes are TRBV28 and TRBJ2-6; no clear D. Trimming took off 7 bases at V and 2 bases at J, with 6 bases between the two ends. This CDR3 region has 13 residues. Germline V CDR1 and CDR2: MDHEN, SYDVKM. CDR3 DNA: TGTGCCAGCAAAGGTCCTGGGGCCAACGTCCTGACTTTC. Its protein product is CASKGPGANVLTF.

Ten or more counts support this clonotype. The gene calls are TRBV9 and TRBJ2-1; 11 bases map to TRBD2. V lost 6 bases to trimming and J lost 5 bases; unmatched junction nucleotides: 10. Germline V CDR1 and CDR2: SGDLS, YYNGEE. The CDR3 length is 16 residues. This CDR3 is CASNRLTSGINNEQFF. In DNA form, the CDR3 reads TGTGCCAGCAATCGCTTGACTAGCGGGATAAACAATGAGCAGTTCTTC.